The clone carrying this TCR beta chain has only a few counts. Among all donors, each was a healthy Caucasian. The germline gives CDR1 KGHSH, CDR2 LQKENI. With V trimmed by 4 bases and J by 4 bases, 7 bases remained unmatched. The length of the CDR3 is 15 residues. The data were obtained in a study of identical twins. Via MiXCR, TCRdb re-called the 5' RACE reads, giving one row per CDR3 protein. Altogether hundreds of thousands of distinct CDR3 sequences are present, over 11% being singletons, with the ten largest covering around 8.9%. The TCR sequence derives from a woman younger than 30 in good health. Sequencing used memory (CD45RO+) T cells sorted from blood. This chain uses TRBV18 with TRBJ2-1, with 7 bases matching TRBD2. This CDR3 is CASSLRRGVYNEQFF. The DNA for the CDR3 is TGTGCCAGCTCACTCCGCCGGGGGGTTTACAATGAGCAGTTCTTC.